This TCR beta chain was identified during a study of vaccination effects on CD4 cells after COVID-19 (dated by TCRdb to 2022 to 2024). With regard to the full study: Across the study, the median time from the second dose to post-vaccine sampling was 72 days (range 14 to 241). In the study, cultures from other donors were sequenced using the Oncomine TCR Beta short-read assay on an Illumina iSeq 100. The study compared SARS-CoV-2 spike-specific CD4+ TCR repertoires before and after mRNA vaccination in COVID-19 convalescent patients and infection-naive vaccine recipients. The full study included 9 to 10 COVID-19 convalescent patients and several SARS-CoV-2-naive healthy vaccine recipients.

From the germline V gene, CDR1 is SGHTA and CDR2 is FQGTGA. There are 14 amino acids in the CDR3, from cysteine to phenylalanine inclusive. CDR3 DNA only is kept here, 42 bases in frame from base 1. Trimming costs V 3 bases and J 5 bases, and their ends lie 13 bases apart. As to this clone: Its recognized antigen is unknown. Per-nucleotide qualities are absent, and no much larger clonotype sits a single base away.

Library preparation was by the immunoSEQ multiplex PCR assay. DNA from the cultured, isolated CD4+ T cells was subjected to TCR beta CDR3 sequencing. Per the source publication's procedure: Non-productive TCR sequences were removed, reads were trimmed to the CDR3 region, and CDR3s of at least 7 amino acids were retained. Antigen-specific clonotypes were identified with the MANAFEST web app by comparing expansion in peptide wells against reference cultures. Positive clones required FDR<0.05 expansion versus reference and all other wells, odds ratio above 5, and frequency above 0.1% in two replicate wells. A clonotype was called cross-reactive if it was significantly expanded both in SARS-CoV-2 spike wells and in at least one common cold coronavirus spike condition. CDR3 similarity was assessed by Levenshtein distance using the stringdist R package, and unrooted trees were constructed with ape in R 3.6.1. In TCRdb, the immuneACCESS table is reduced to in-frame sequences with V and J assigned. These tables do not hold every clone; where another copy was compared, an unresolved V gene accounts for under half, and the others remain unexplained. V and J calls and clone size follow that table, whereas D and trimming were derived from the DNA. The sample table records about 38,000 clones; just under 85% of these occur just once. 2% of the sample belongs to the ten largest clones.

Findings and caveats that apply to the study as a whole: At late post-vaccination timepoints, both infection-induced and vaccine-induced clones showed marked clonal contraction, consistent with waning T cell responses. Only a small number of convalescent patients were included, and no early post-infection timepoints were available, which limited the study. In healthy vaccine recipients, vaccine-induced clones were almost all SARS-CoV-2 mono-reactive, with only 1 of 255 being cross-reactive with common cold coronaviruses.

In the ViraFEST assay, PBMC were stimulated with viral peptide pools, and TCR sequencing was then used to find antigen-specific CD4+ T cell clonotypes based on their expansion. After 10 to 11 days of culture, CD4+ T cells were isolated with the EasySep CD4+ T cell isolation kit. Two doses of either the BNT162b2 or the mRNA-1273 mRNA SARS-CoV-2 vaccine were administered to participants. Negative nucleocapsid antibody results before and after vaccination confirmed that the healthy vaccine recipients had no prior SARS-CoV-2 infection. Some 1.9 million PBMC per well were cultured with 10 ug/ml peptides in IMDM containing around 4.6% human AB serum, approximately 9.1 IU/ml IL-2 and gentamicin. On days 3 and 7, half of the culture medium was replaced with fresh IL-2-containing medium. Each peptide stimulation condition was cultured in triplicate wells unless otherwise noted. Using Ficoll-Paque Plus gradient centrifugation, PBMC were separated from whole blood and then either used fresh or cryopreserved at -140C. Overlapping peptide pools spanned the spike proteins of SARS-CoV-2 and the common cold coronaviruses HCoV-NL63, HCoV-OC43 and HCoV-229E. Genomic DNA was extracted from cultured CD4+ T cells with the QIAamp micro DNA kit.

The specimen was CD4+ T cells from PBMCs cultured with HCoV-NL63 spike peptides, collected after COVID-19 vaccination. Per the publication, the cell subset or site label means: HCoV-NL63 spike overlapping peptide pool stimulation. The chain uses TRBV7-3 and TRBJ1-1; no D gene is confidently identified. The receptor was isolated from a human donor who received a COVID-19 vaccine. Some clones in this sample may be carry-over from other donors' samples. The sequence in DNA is TGTGCCAGCAGCTTGGATATGGGAGAAACTGAAGCTTTCTTT. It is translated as CASSLDMGETEAFF. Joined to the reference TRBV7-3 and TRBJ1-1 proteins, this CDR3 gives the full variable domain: GAGVSQTPSNKVTEKGKYVELRCDPISGHTALYWYRQSLGQGPEFLIYFQGTGAADDSGLPNDRFFAVRPEGSVSTLKIQRTERGDSAVYLCASSLDMGETEAFFGQGTRLTVV.